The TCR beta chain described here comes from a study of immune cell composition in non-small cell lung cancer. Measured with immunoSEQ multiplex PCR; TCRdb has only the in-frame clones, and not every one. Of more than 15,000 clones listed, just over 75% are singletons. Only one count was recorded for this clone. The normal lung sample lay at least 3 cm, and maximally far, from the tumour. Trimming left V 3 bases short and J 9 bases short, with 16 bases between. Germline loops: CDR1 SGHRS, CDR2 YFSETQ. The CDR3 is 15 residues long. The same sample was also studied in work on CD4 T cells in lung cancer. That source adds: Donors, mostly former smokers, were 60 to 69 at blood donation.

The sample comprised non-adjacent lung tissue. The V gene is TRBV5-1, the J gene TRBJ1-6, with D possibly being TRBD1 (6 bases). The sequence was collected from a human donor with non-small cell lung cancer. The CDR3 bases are TGCGCCAGCAGCTCCCAGCAGGGGCGGGCTTCACCCCTCCACTTT. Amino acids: CASSSQQGRASPLHF.